These 30 T cell receptor beta chains came from one sample sequenced in a study of technical replicates of blood from several donors. TCRdb keeps only in-frame clones here, not all; method: immunoSEQ multiplex PCR. The table has some 62,000 clones, 87% seen once; the top ten hold about 5%. The source material was PBMCs. The receptors here all came from a human donor in good health. Some clones in this sample may be carry-over from other donors' samples.

The V and J genes are TRBV10-3 and TRBJ2-3, with D uncertain. With 6 bases removed from V and 2 bases from J, the gap between germline ends came to 3 bases. Germline-derived CDR1 and CDR2 are ENHRY and SYGVKD. The CDR3 has 11 residues. The CDR3 DNA is TGTGCCATCAGCTCCACAGATACGCAGTATTTT. It encodes CAISSTDTQYF.

The chain combines TRBV18 with TRBJ1-2, with TRBD1 identical over 7 bases. With V trimmed by 0 bases and J by 4 bases, 2 bases remained unmatched. Germline assignment: CDR1 KGHSH and CDR2 LQKENI. The CDR3 covers 14 residues. CDR3 bases: TGTGCCAGCTCACCACCGACAGGGAGCTATGGCTACACCTTC. Translating gives CASSPPTGSYGYTF.

The rearrangement uses TRBV7-9 and TRBJ2-2; possibly TRBD2 for D (6 bases). The CDR3 is 17 amino acids. Germline CDR1 reads SEHNR; CDR2 reads FQNEAQ (reference sequence). Trimming pared 2 bases from V and 3 bases from J, leaving 16 bases between. CDR3 in amino acids: CASSLSLWREDTGELFF. Written as DNA, the CDR3 is TGTGCCAGCAGCTTATCACTATGGAGGGAGGACACCGGGGAGCTGTTTTTT.

The sample holds one count of this clone. The J gene is TRBJ2-7, the V gene TRBV4-1; 10 positions match TRBD2. Trimming removed 1 base from V and 7 bases from J; junction bases left unmatched: 13. Per the germline V gene, CDR1 is MGHRA and CDR2 is YSYEKL. The CDR3 extends over 17 amino acids. In DNA form, the CDR3 reads TGCGCCAGCAGCCAAGCTATGGGGACTAGCGTCACCGGGGAGCAGTACTTC. It translates to CASSQAMGTSVTGEQYF.

V gene TRBV6-1 combines with J gene TRBJ2-1; D is perhaps TRBD2 (6 bases). V lost 5 bases, J lost 10 bases, and 15 bases lay in between. The CDR3 is made up of 13 amino acids. CDR1 and CDR2 from the germline V gene are MNHNS and SASEGT. CDR3 nucleotides: TGTGCCAGCAGTCTGCGGAGGGCCGGGGAGCAGTTCTTC. Protein sequence: CASSLRRAGEQFF.

The gene calls are TRBV6-5 and TRBJ1-2; TRBD1 is a possible D gene (5 bases). Trimming stripped 6 bases from V and 4 bases from J, with 15 bases between. The CDR3 consists of 14 residues. The germline V gene has CDR1 MNHEY and CDR2 SVGAGI. The CDR3 protein is CASSLTRDGYGYTF. In nucleotides, the CDR3 is TGTGCCAGCAGCCTCACGCGGGACGGCTATGGCTACACCTTC.

The chain has TRBV18 and TRBJ2-2; 7 bases are shared with TRBD1. CDR3 length: 12 residues. J gave up 10 bases and V 5 bases, and 4 bases lay outside the gene matches. The V gene's germline CDR1 is KGHSH and CDR2 LQKENI. CDR3 protein: CASSRTGMELFF. CDR3 in DNA: TGTGCCAGCTCAAGGACAGGAATGGAGCTGTTTTTT. The entire variable domain, with the rest obtained from reference TRBV18 and TRBJ2-2, is as follows: NAGVMQNPRHLVRRRGQEARLRCSPMKGHSHVYWYRQLPEEGLKFMVYLQKENIIDESGMPKERFSAEFPKEGPSILRIQQVVRGDSAAYFCASSRTGMELFFGEGSRLTVL.

This clone was counted a single time. The rearrangement uses TRBV11-2 and TRBJ1-5, with 7 bases identical to TRBD1. This CDR3 has 13 residues. Germline values: CDR1 SGHAT, CDR2 FQNNGV. The J segment lost 6 bases and the V segment lost 2 bases, leaving 1 base of the junction unmatched. The DNA for the CDR3 is TGTGCCAGCAGCTTACAGGGGGTTCAGCCCCAGCATTTT. Its protein product is CASSLQGVQPQHF.

This chain connects TRBV9 to TRBJ2-7; D gene unclear. V gave up 2 bases and J gave up 3 bases, with 9 bases separating them. CDR1 and CDR2 from the germline V gene are SGDLS and YYNGEE. The CDR3 is made up of 13 amino acids. This CDR3 is CASSVESGYEQYF. Here the CDR3 DNA reads TGTGCCAGCAGCGTTGAGTCCGGCTACGAGCAGTACTTC.

The chain joins TRBV5-5 to TRBJ1-4; D is possibly TRBD1 (6 bases). CDR3 size: 15 residues. Germline V CDR1 and CDR2: SGHKS, YYEKEE (reference sequence). V was pared by 4 bases and J by 8 bases, with 18 bases between. The CDR3 loop is CASSLGGAGREKLFF. The CDR3 nucleotides are TGTGCCAGCAGCCTCGGGGGGGCAGGTCGAGAAAAACTGTTTTTT. Based on the CDR3 plus reference TRBV5-5 and TRBJ1-4, the full variable domain is DAGVTQSPTHLIKTRGQQVTLRCSPISGHKSVSWYQQVLGQGPQFIFQYYEKEERGRGNFPDRFSARQFPNYSSELNVNALLLGDSALYLCASSLGGAGREKLFFGSGTQLSVL.

The chain links TRBV4-1 to TRBJ2-1; D may be TRBD2 (5 bases). Germline V gene lookup returns CDR1 MGHRA and CDR2 YSYEKL. V was clipped by 0 bases and J by 4 bases, with 13 bases between them. The CDR3 has 16 amino acids. This CDR3 is CASSQDLGGRYNEQFF. The CDR3 coding sequence is TGCGCCAGCAGCCAAGATCTCGGCGGGCGTTACAATGAGCAGTTCTTC.

J is TRBJ2-3 and V is TRBV5-6; D remains unclear. Germline V CDR1 and CDR2: SGHDT, YYEEEE. Trimming took off 5 bases at V and 1 base at J, with 11 bases between the two ends. There are 14 residues in the CDR3. CDR3 protein: CASSSRFRTDTQYF. In nucleotides, the CDR3 is TGTGCCAGCAGTTCCAGGTTTCGCACAGATACGCAGTATTTT.

The chain recombines TRBV11-3 with TRBJ2-7; 12 nucleotides match TRBD2. J was trimmed by 7 bases and V by 5 bases; bases with no gene match: 12. The V gene's germline CDR1 is SGHNT and CDR2 YENEEA. The CDR3 runs 16 residues. CDR3: CASSAKGLAGKGEQYF. The DNA for the CDR3 is TGTGCCAGCAGCGCGAAGGGACTAGCGGGTAAAGGAGAGCAGTACTTC. The full variable domain, with the rest looked up from reference TRBV11-3 and TRBJ2-7, is EAGVVQSPRYKIIEKKQPVAFWCNPISGHNTLYWYLQNLGQGPELLIRYENEEAVDDSQLPKDRFSAERLKGVDSTLKIQPAELGDSAVYLCASSAKGLAGKGEQYFGPGTRLTVT.

J is TRBJ1-1 and V is TRBV7-2; possible D gene TRBD1, 5 bases. The V end was cut by 3 bases, the J end by 4 bases, with 12 bases between. CDR1 SGHTA and CDR2 FQGNSA come from the germline V gene. CDR3 length: 14 residues. The CDR3 bases are TGTGCCAGCAGCTTTCAGGGTCAAGGCACTGAAGCTTTCTTT. Translating it yields CASSFQGQGTEAFF.

The chain joins TRBV5-4 to TRBJ2-5; 9 bases fit TRBD2. CDR3 length: 16 residues. Germline loops: CDR1 SGHNT, CDR2 YYREEE (reference sequence). Germline trimming cut 4 bases from V and 0 bases from J; bases unmatched to any gene: 7. The CDR3 protein is CASSPPRGGNQETQYF. CDR3 coding DNA: TGTGCCAGCAGCCCCCCGCGGGGGGGGAACCAAGAGACCCAGTACTTC.

The chain employs TRBV11-2 and TRBJ1-2; perhaps TRBD1 as D (6 bases). In germline, CDR1 is SGHAT, CDR2 FQNNGV. The length of the CDR3 is 16 residues. Trimming removed 7 bases from V and 3 bases from J, with 21 bases in between. This CDR3 reads CASTKSWEGGHYGYTF. The CDR3, as DNA: TGTGCCAGCACCAAATCTTGGGAGGGGGGACACTATGGCTACACCTTC.

The sample holds one count of this clone. The V and J genes are TRBV7-3 and TRBJ2-3; 15 bases agree with TRBD2. CDR1 and CDR2 from the germline V gene are SGHTA and FQGTGA. V was clipped by 5 bases and J by 4 bases; unmatched bases: 16. The CDR3 is 20 amino acids. In nucleotides, the CDR3 is TGTGCCAGCAGCCTCACGGGACTAGCGGGAGGAAGCGGGCGGTCAGATACGCAGTATTTT. The encoded protein is CASSLTGLAGGSGRSDTQYF.

This clone was observed a single time. The chain carries TRBV5-3 and TRBJ2-6; TRBD2 might be the D (5 bases). TRBV5-3 belongs to the ORF category, with a function that is uncertain. This CDR3 has 20 residues. The V and J ends lost 0 bases and 0 bases respectively, with 19 bases between them. This CDR3 is CARSLELASLLYSGANVLTF. CDR3 nucleotides: TGTGCCAGAAGCTTGGAGCTAGCAAGCCTACTCTACTCTGGGGCCAACGTCCTGACTTTC.

This clone was seen more than once but under ten times. V gene TRBV2 combines with J gene TRBJ2-7; 13 bases are shared with TRBD2. This CDR3 has 13 amino acids. V dropped 8 bases and J dropped 6; count of bases not matched to a gene: 4. CDR1 SNHLY and CDR2 FYNNEI come from the germline V gene. The CDR3 spells CASELAGGPEQYF. For the CDR3, the DNA is TGTGCCAGCGAACTAGCGGGAGGGCCCGAGCAGTACTTC.

The gene calls are TRBV4-1 and TRBJ1-4; possible D gene TRBD1, 5 bases. The CDR3 has 14 amino acids. The V gene's germline CDR1 is MGHRA and CDR2 YSYEKL. Deletions cut 4 bases from V and 4 bases from J, with 10 bases between. The CDR3 reads CASSPGKGNEKLFF. The CDR3, as DNA: TGCGCCAGCAGCCCAGGGAAGGGTAATGAAAAACTGTTTTTT.

In DNA, the CDR3 is TGTGCCACCAGCAGAGATCTTAGTGGAGGGGACTATGGCTACACCTTC. Residues: CATSRDLSGGDYGYTF. The rearrangement links TRBV15 to TRBJ1-2; maybe TRBD1 (5 bases). CDR1 LNHNV and CDR2 YYDKDF come from the germline V gene (reference sequence). This CDR3 is built from 16 residues. V lost 0 bases and J 3 bases, leaving 14 bases between the germline ends.

This rearrangement joins TRBV18 to TRBJ2-7, with 13 bases fitting TRBD2. The ends lost 1 base at V and 2 bases at J; junction bases unmatched: 8. CDR1 and CDR2 (germline): KGHSH, LQKENI. The CDR3 is 18 residues long. CDR3 sequence: CASSPQGPGLAGAYEQYF. CDR3 coding DNA: TGTGCCAGCTCACCACAAGGTCCAGGACTAGCGGGAGCCTACGAGCAGTACTTC.

The chain uses TRBV15 and TRBJ2-1, with TRBD2 identical over 10 bases. The CDR3 spans 15 residues. Germline V gene data show CDR1 as LNHNV and CDR2 as YYDKDF (reference sequence). Trimming took 1 base from V and 5 from J; bases not matched to a gene: 2. The CDR3 sequence is CATSRVSGGHNEQFF. In DNA, the CDR3 is TGTGCCACCAGCAGAGTTAGCGGGGGGCACAATGAGCAGTTCTTC.

This clone appeared once. CDR3 bases: TGTGCCAGCAGTTCGACCGGGACAGCCTTTTCACCCCTCCACTTT. Translating gives CASSSTGTAFSPLHF. J is TRBJ1-6 and V is TRBV27; 7 bases match TRBD1. The J segment lost 9 bases and the V segment lost 4 bases, leaving 9 bases of the junction unmatched. CDR1 is MNHEY, CDR2 SMNVEV, per germline (reference sequence). The CDR3 covers 15 residues.

V usage is TRBV11-2 and J usage is TRBJ2-1; 9 positions agree with TRBD2. The CDR3 consists of 17 residues. Germline trimming cut 0 bases from V and 3 bases from J; bases unmatched to any gene: 6. Germline V gene lookup returns CDR1 SGHAT and CDR2 FQNNGV. CDR3 amino acids: CASSLDHERGDYNEQFF. CDR3 nucleotide sequence: TGTGCCAGCAGCTTAGATCATGAGCGGGGGGACTACAATGAGCAGTTCTTC.

The chain recombines TRBV21-1 with TRBJ1-2; the table assigns TRBD1, which was not confirmed against the DNA. TRBV21-1 is reported as a pseudogene. This CDR3 region has 17 residues. CDR3 sequence: CASSSKTGQPSNYGYTF. The CDR3 bases are TGTGCCAGCAGCTCGAAAACGGGACAGCCGTCAAACTATGGCTACACCTTC.

V usage is TRBV5-6 and J usage is TRBJ1-6, with D maybe TRBD1 (5 bases). Germline CDR1 is SGHDT and CDR2 is YYEEEE. The CDR3 totals 14 residues. Trimming cost V 1 base and J 7 bases, with 9 bases left between them. The CDR3 here is CASSLSGVNSPLHF. The CDR3 DNA reads as TGTGCCAGCAGCTTGTCGGGGGTCAATTCACCCCTCCACTTT.

The V gene is TRBV7-3, the J gene TRBJ1-1, with TRBD1 matching over 8 bases. CDR1 is SGHTA, CDR2 FQGTGA, per germline. The CDR3 is 14 amino acids. V lost 4 bases, J lost 1 base, and 2 bases stayed unmatched. The CDR3 spells CASSSGQGNTEAFF. The CDR3 DNA reads TGTGCCAGCAGCTCCGGACAGGGGAACACTGAAGCTTTCTTT.

The CDR3 nucleotides are TGCAGCGTTGGGCAGGGGCTAAGGATGAGGACAGATACGCAGTATTTT. This codes for CSVGQGLRMRTDTQYF. V and J are TRBV29-1 and TRBJ2-3, with a weak D call TRBD1 (6 bases). The CDR3 length is 16 residues. Per the germline V gene, CDR1 is SQVTM and CDR2 is ANQGSEA. The V end lost 4 bases, the J end lost 3 bases, and 20 bases lay between the germline ends.

The chain links TRBV4-1 to TRBJ1-3, with D possibly TRBD1 on 5 matching bases. Germline CDR1 is MGHRA and CDR2 is YSYEKL. CDR3 length: 17 amino acids. The ends were cut back, 4 bases at V and 2 bases at J, with 18 bases in the middle. The CDR3 reads CASSLGGSRLAGNTIYF. In DNA, the CDR3 is TGCGCCAGCAGCCTCGGGGGGTCGCGGCTAGCTGGAAACACCATATATTTT.